This is a list of T cell receptor beta chains from one sample in a study of Siglec-9 on CD8 T cells in melanoma. Clones were read by immunoSEQ multiplex PCR, and TCRdb kept only the in-frame ones, dropping some. The sample holds more than 30,000 clones, 84% seen once. The sample comprised Siglec-9- CD8+ T cells sorted from blood. These receptors were collected from a human donor in good health. Both conserved end residues are part of each CDR3. A D gene is named only where the DNA matches it firmly. Clone size is given for some rows only: seen once, a few or many times, or a class if the clone is expanded.

cdr3_aa cdr3_nt v_call clone_size j_call d_call
CASSLGYTDTQYF TGTGCCAGCAGCTTGGGCTACACAGATACGCAGTATTTT TRBV5-4 - TRBJ2-3 -
CASSLSRQGVGYGYTF TGTGCCAGCAGCTTGTCCCGACAGGGGGTGGGCTATGGCTACACCTTC TRBV13 - TRBJ1-2 TRBD1
CASSFGGQGAPWVNTEAFF TGTGCCAGCAGCTTTGGGGGACAGGGGGCGCCCTGGGTGAACACTGAAGCTTTCTTT TRBV13 - TRBJ1-1 TRBD1
CASTQGGREQYF TGTGCCAGCACCCAAGGGGGTAGAGAGCAGTACTTC TRBV11-2 - TRBJ2-7 -
CSVEGDASGSGNTIYF TGCAGCGTTGAAGGAGATGCCAGCGGATCTGGAAACACCATATATTTT TRBV29-1 - TRBJ1-3 -
CASSSSGTGGTYEQYF TGTGCCAGCAGCTCCTCCGGGACAGGGGGGACCTACGAGCAGTACTTC TRBV13 - TRBJ2-7 TRBD1
CSVNLAGGTGELFF TGCAGCGTCAACCTAGCGGGGGGGACCGGGGAGCTGTTTTTT TRBV29-1 - TRBJ2-2 TRBD2
CASSPTSGRRYEQFF TGTGCCAGCAGCCCGACTAGCGGGAGAAGGTATGAGCAGTTCTTC TRBV7-3 - TRBJ2-1 TRBD2
CASSQVAGAGEQYF TGCGCCAGCAGCCAGGTAGCGGGAGCGGGCGAGCAGTACTTC TRBV4-1 once TRBJ2-7 TRBD2
CASSNFRDLTDTQYF TGTGCCAGCAGCAACTTCCGGGACCTCACAGATACGCAGTATTTT TRBV21-1 - TRBJ2-3 -
CASSTGFYGYTF TGTGCCAGCAGCACAGGGTTCTATGGCTACACCTTC TRBV16 once TRBJ1-2 -
CASSPSGLDGYTF TGTGCCAGCAGCCCGTCAGGGCTCGATGGCTACACCTTC TRBV6-6 few TRBJ1-2 -
CASSLQGGDTQYF TGTGCCAGCAGCTTACAGGGGGGAGATACGCAGTATTTT TRBV5-4 - TRBJ2-3 TRBD1
CASRLAGGTETQYF TGTGCCAGCAGACTAGCGGGGGGAACGGAGACCCAGTACTTC TRBV28 once TRBJ2-5 TRBD2
CASSHGTASYEQYF TGTGCCAGCAGCCACGGGACGGCCTCCTACGAGCAGTACTTC TRBV4-2 - TRBJ2-7 -
CACAREATNEKLFF TGTGCCTGTGCCCGGGAGGCAACTAATGAAAAACTGTTTTTT TRBV30 - TRBJ1-4 -
CASSKGDQGLRYSNQPQHF TGTGCCAGCAGCAAAGGGGACCAAGGACTAAGATATAGCAATCAGCCCCAGCATTTT TRBV21-1 - TRBJ1-5 -
CASSLGLGNSYEQYF TGTGCCAGCAGCTTAGGCCTCGGGAACTCCTACGAGCAGTACTTC TRBV13 - TRBJ2-7 -
CASSLGQGIGYTF TGTGCCAGCAGTTTGGGGCAGGGTATTGGCTACACCTTC TRBV27 few TRBJ1-2 -
CASSLAMAEMNTEAFF TGCGCCAGCAGCTTGGCCATGGCAGAGATGAACACTGAAGCTTTCTTT TRBV5-1 once TRBJ1-1 -
CASSVKGSYGYTF TGTGCCAGCAGTGTGAAGGGTAGCTATGGCTACACCTTC TRBV2 - TRBJ1-2 -
CASSQAGSGEPDTQYF TGTGCCAGCAGCCAAGCGGGTTCGGGGGAACCAGATACGCAGTATTTT TRBV4-2 few TRBJ2-3 -
CASSELGGTYNEQFF TGTGCCAGCAGTGAATTGGGCGGTACCTACAATGAGCAGTTCTTC TRBV6-1 - TRBJ2-1 -
CASRLAGEDEQFF TGTGCCAGCCGACTAGCGGGAGAAGATGAGCAGTTCTTC TRBV6-6 - TRBJ2-1 TRBD2
CASVIPSGTYEQYF TGTGCCAGCGTTATACCGAGCGGAACCTACGAGCAGTACTTC TRBV2 - TRBJ2-7 -
CASSFLAGEPDTQYF TGTGCCAGCAGTTTCCTCGCGGGGGAGCCAGATACGCAGTATTTT TRBV27 - TRBJ2-3 TRBD2
CASSLQAHNEQFF TGTGCCAGCAGCTTACAGGCCCACAATGAGCAGTTCTTC TRBV7-9 once TRBJ2-1 -
CASSLASGTGGYTF TGTGCCAGCAGCTTGGCCTCGGGCACGGGCGGCTACACCTTC TRBV5-6 - TRBJ1-2 -
CASSLRIQETQYF TGTGCCAGCAGCTTACGTATCCAAGAGACCCAGTACTTC TRBV7-9 - TRBJ2-5 -
CASSPKDRAAGNTIYF TGTGCCAGCAGCCCCAAGGACAGGGCGGCGGGAAACACCATATATTTT TRBV21-1 once TRBJ1-3 -
CASSGNPGHPSTDTQYF TGTGCCAGCAGCGGGAATCCGGGACATCCTAGCACAGATACGCAGTATTTT TRBV5-6 - TRBJ2-3 -
CASSLMTVRGENIQYF TGCGCCAGCAGCTTGATGACAGTGCGAGGCGAAAACATTCAGTACTTC TRBV5-1 - TRBJ2-4 -
CASSLYPLDRVNTEAFF TGTGCCAGCAGTTTATACCCCCTTGACAGGGTGAACACTGAAGCTTTCTTT TRBV27 - TRBJ1-1 TRBD1
CASSSGLAGVTDTQYF TGTGCCAGCAGCTCCGGACTAGCGGGCGTCACAGATACGCAGTATTTT TRBV7-8 - TRBJ2-3 TRBD2
CASSYQTGSYEQYF TGTGCCAGCAGCTATCAGACAGGAAGCTACGAGCAGTACTTC TRBV11-2 - TRBJ2-7 -
CASSIDGAGRDPEQYF TGTGCCAGTAGTATAGATGGGGCGGGGCGGGACCCCGAGCAGTACTTC TRBV19 - TRBJ2-7 -
CASSPRPSNYGYTF TGTGCCAGCAGTCCCAGACCCTCTAACTATGGCTACACCTTC TRBV6-6 - TRBJ1-2 -
CASTLNDRGTDTQYF TGCGCCAGCACCCTGAATGACAGGGGCACAGATACGCAGTATTTT TRBV5-1 - TRBJ2-3 TRBD1
CASSSRDLGRQYF TGTGCCAGCAGCTCCCGCGACCTGGGACGGCAGTACTTC TRBV13 - TRBJ2-7 -
CASSFQGQRNQPQHF TGTGCCAGCAGTTTCCAAGGACAGAGGAATCAGCCCCAGCATTTT TRBV27 few TRBJ1-5 -